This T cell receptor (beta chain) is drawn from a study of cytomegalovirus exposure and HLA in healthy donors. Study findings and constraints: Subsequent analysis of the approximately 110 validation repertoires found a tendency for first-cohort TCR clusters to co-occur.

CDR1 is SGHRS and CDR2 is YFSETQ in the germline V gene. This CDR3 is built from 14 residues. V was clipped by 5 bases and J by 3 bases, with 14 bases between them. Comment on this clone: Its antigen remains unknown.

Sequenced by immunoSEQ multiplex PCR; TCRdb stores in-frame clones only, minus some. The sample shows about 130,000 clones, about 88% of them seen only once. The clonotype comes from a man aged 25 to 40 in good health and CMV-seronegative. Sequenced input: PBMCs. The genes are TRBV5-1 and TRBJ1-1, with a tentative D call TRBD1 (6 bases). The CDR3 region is CASSGAQGDTEAFF. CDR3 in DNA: TGCGCCAGCAGTGGGGCACAGGGAGACACTGAAGCTTTCTTT.